A single TCR beta chain is shown here with its context. Its antigen is still unknown. This entry is derived from a study of CD8 T cells in ankylosing spondylitis. CDR3 length: 18 amino acids. V lost 7 bases to trimming and J lost 0 bases; unmatched junction nucleotides: 13. In germline, CDR1 is DFQATT, CDR2 SNEGSKA (reference sequence). Notes on the study in general: The clones that were linked to disease were reported to be significantly enriched in matched synovial fluid samples from ankylosing spondylitis patients.

From the 5' RACE reads, TCRdb called clonotypes with MiXCR, one entry per CDR3 protein. The profile shows around 300,000 distinct CDR3 sequences, around 20% of them singletons. This clonotype was sampled from a female donor with ankylosing spondylitis or in good health (not recorded which). The material sequenced was blood, either unsorted or a sorted T cell fraction (not recorded which). The J gene is TRBJ2-7, the V gene TRBV20-1; 15 nucleotides match TRBD2. CDR3 amino acids: CSVPRTSGRARLSYEQYF. The CDR3 DNA sequence: TGCAGTGTGCCTAGGACTAGCGGGAGGGCGCGCCTCTCCTACGAGCAGTACTTC.